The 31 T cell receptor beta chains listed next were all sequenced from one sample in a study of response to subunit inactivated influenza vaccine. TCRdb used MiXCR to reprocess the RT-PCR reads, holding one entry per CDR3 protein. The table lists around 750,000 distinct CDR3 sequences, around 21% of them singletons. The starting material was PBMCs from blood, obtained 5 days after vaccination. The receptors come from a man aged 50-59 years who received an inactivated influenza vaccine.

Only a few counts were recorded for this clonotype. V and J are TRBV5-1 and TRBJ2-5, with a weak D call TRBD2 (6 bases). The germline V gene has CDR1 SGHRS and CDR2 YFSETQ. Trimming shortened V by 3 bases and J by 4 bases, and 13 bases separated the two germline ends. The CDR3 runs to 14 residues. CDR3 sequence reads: CASSSEQGGETQYF. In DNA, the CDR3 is TGCGCCAGCAGCTCCGAGCAGGGAGGAGAGACCCAGTACTTC.

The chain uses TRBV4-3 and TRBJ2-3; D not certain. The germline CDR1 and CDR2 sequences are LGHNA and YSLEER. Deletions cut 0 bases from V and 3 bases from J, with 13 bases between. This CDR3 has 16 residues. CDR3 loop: CASSQEWRTKTDTQYF. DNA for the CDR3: TGCGCCAGCAGCCAAGAATGGAGAACTAAAACAGATACGCAGTATTTT.

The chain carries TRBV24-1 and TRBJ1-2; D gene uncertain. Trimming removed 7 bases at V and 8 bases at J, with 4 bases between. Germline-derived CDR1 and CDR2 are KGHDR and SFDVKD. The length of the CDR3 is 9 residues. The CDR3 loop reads CATRDGYTF. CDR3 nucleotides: TGTGCCACCAGGGACGGCTACACCTTC.

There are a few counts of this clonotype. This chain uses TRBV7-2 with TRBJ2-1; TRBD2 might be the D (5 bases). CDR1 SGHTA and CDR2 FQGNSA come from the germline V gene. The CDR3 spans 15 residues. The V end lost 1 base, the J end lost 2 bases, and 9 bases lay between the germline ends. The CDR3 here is CASSLGLPPYNEQFF. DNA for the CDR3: TGTGCCAGCAGCTTAGGACTACCCCCCTACAATGAGCAGTTCTTC.

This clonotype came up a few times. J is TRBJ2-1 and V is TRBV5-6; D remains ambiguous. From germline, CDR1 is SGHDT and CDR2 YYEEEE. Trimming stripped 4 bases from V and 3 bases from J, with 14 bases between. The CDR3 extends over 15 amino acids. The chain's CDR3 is CASSEEPSVYNEQFF. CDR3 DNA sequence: TGTGCCAGCAGCGAGGAGCCTTCCGTCTACAATGAGCAGTTCTTC.

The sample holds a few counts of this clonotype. In DNA, the CDR3 is TGTGCCAGTTATCCCGGGACAGGGATAGGCGAGCAGTACTTC. This encodes CASYPGTGIGEQYF. The chain links TRBV18 to TRBJ2-7, with 9 nucleotides matching TRBD1. The germline V gene has CDR1 KGHSH and CDR2 LQKENI. This CDR3 spans 14 amino acids. V lost 9 bases to trimming and J lost 6 bases; unmatched junction nucleotides: 12.

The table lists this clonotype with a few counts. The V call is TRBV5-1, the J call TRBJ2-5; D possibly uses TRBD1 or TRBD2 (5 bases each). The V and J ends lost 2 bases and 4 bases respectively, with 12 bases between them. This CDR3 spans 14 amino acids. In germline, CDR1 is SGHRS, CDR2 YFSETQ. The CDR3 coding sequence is TGCGCCAGCAGCTTCCCCAGGGCGGGAGAGACCCAGTACTTC. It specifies CASSFPRAGETQYF.

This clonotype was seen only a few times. The CDR3 DNA sequence: TGCGCCAGCAGCTTCGCCCGTTTTCCAGGACTCTACGAGCAGTACTTC. Translating gives CASSFARFPGLYEQYF. The chain employs TRBV5-1 and TRBJ2-7, with D possibly being TRBD2 (5 bases). The CDR3 length is 16 residues. CDR1 and CDR2 (germline): SGHRS, YFSETQ. The V gene lost 2 bases and the J gene lost 3 bases, with 18 bases spanning the gap.

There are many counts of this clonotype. The CDR3 sequence: CASRSAGGYYEQFF. DNA for the CDR3: TGTGCCAGCCGGTCTGCCGGGGGTTACTATGAGCAGTTCTTC. The genes are TRBV12-3 or TRBV12-4 and TRBJ2-1; possible D gene TRBD2, 6 bases. V lost 8 bases and J lost 8, with 19 bases in between. This CDR3 comprises 14 residues.

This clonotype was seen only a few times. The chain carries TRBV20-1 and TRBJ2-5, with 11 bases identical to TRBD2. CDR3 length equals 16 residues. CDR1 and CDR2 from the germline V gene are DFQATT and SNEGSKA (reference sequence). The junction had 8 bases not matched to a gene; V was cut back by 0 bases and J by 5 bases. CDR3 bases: TGCAGTGCTAGAGATCAGTCTAGCGGGAGGTTGGAGACCCAGTACTTC. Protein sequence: CSARDQSSGRLETQYF.

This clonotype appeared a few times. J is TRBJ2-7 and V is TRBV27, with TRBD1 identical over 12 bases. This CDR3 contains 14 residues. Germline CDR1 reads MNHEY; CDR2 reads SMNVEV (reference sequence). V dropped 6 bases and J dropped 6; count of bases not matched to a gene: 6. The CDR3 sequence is CASRGDRGPSEQYF. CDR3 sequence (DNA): TGTGCCAGCAGGGGGGACAGGGGGCCGTCCGAGCAGTACTTC.

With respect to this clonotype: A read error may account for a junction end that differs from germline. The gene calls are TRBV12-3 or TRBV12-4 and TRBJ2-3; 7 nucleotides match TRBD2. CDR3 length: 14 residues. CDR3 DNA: TGTGCCAGCAGCTACCCCGGACTAGACCGTACGCTGTATTTT. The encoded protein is CASSYPGLDRTLYF.

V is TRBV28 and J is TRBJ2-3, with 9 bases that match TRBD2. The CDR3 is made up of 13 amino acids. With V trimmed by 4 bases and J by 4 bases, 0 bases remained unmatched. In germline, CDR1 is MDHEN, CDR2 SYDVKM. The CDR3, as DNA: TGTGCCAGCAGTTGGACTAGCGCAGATACGCAGTATTTT. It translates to CASSWTSADTQYF.

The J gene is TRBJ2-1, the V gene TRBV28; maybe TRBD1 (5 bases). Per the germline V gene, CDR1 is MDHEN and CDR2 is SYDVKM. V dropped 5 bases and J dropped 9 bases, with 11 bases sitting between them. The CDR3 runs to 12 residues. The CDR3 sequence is CASSQQGGEQFF. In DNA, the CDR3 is TGTGCCAGCAGTCAGCAGGGCGGTGAGCAGTTCTTC.

The CDR3 here is CACRNRDMNTEAFF. The CDR3 nucleotides read TGTGCCTGCCGGAACAGGGATATGAACACTGAAGCTTTCTTT. The chain combines TRBV30 with TRBJ1-1, with a possible D match to TRBD1 (6 bases). The germline gives CDR1 GTSNPN, CDR2 SVGIG (reference sequence). CDR3 length: 14 amino acids. Trimming removed 6 bases from V and 0 bases from J, with 14 bases in between.

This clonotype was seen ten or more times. CDR3 loop: CASSYSMGAQNGYTF. The CDR3 nucleotides are TGTGCCAGCAGTTACTCGATGGGGGCGCAAAATGGCTACACCTTC. V usage is TRBV6-5 and J usage is TRBJ1-2, with TRBD1 as a possible D gene (6 bases). Germline lookup yields CDR1 MNHEY and CDR2 SVGAGI. V was shortened by 0 bases and J by 6 bases, with 14 bases between the two germline ends. The CDR3 loop spans 15 amino acids.

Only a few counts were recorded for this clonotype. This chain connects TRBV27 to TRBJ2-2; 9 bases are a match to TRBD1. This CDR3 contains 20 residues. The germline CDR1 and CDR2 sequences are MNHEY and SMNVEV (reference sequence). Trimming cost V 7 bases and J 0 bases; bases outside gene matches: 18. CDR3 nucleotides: TGTGCCAGCATTCTACAACCGGGACAGGGAAGGGACGCGAACACCGGGGAGCTGTTTTTT. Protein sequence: CASILQPGQGRDANTGELFF.

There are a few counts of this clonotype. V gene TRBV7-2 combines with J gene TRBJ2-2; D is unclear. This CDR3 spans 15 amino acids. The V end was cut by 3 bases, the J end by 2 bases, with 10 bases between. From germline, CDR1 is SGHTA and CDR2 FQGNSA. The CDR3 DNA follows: TGTGCCAGCAGCTTGTTGGCGGTAAACACCGGGGAGCTGTTTTTT. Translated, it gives CASSLLAVNTGELFF.

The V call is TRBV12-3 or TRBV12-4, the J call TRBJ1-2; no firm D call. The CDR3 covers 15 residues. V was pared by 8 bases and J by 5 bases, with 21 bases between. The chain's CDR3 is CASLADRRRTYGYTF. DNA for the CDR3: TGTGCCAGCCTAGCTGACCGACGGAGAACTTATGGCTACACCTTC.

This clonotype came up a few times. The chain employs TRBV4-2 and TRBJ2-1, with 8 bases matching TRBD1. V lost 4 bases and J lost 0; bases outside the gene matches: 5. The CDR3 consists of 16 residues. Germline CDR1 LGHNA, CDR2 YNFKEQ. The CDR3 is CASSRDRGSSYNEQFF. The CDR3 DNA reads TGTGCCAGCAGCCGAGACAGGGGTAGCTCCTACAATGAGCAGTTCTTC.

CDR3 DNA sequence: TGCGCCAGCAGCTTGTATCTCAGAGGTTACGAGCAGTACTTC. Its protein product is CASSLYLRGYEQYF. The chain carries TRBV5-1 and TRBJ2-7, with D unresolved. CDR1 is SGHRS and CDR2 is YFSETQ in the germline V gene. V lost 1 base to trimming and J lost 4 bases, with 12 bases between them. The length of the CDR3 is 14 residues.

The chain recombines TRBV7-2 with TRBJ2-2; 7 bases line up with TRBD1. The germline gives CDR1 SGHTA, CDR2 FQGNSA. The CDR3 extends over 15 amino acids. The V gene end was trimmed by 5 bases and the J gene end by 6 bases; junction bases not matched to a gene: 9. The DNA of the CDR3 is TGTGCCAGCAGCGCCCGACAGGGTAACGCCGGGGAGCTGTTTTTT. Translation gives CASSARQGNAGELFF.

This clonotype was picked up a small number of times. The CDR3 DNA reads as TGTGCCAGCAGTTATACCGACGGCTCCTACGAGCAGTACTTC. Its translation: CASSYTDGSYEQYF. This sequence joins TRBV6-2 or TRBV6-3 and TRBJ2-7; no clear D gene. CDR1 and CDR2 from the germline V gene are MNHEY and SVGEGT. V dropped 3 bases and J dropped 0 bases, with 9 bases sitting between them. The CDR3 has 14 amino acids.

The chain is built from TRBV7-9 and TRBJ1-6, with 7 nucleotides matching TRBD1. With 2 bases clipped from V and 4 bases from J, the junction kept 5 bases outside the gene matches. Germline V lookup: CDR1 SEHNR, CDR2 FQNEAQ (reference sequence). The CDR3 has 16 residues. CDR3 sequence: CASSLPGQTYNSPLHF. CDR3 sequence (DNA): TGTGCCAGCAGCTTACCGGGACAGACATATAATTCACCCCTCCACTTT.

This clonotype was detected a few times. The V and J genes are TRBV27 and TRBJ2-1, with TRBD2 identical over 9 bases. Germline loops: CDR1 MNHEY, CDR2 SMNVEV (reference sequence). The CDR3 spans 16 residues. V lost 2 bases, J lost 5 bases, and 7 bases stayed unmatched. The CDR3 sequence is CASSLIGGGVNNEQFF. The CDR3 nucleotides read TGTGCCAGCAGTTTAATCGGCGGGGGGGTAAACAATGAGCAGTTCTTC.

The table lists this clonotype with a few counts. CDR3 bases: TGTGCCATCAGCCCAGGGGGTGGTCAGTCCAGGTACGAGCAGTACTTC. Residues: CAISPGGGQSRYEQYF. The chain carries TRBV10-3 and TRBJ2-7; 7 bases map to TRBD1. The CDR3 runs 16 residues. CDR1 and CDR2 from the germline V gene are ENHRY and SYGVKD. V was pared by 6 bases and J by 4 bases, with 15 bases of the junction left unmatched.

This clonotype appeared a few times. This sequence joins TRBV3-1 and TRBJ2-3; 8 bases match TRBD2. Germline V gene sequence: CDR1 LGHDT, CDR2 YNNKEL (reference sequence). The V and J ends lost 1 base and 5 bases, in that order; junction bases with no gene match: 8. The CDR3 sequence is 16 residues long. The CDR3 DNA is TGTGCCAGCAGCCAAGTGGGAGCGGGAGCATTAGATACGCAGTATTTT. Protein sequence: CASSQVGAGALDTQYF.

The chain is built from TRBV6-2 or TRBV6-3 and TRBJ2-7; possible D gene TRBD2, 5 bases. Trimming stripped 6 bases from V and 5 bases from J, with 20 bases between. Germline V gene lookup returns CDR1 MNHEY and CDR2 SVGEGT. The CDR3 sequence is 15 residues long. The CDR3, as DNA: TGTGCCAGCAGCGAAAGCTTCGGACTCCGGGACGAGCAGTACTTC. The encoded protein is CASSESFGLRDEQYF.

The CDR3 loop reads CASSLAGTVGEKLFF. Written as DNA, the CDR3 is TGTGCCAGCAGCTTAGCTGGGACAGTAGGGGAAAAACTGTTTTTT. The rearrangement links TRBV7-2 to TRBJ1-4, with TRBD1 matching 7 bases. Germline-derived CDR1 and CDR2 are SGHTA and FQGNSA. This CDR3 contains 15 residues. Trimming cost V 0 bases and J 8 bases; bases outside gene matches: 6.

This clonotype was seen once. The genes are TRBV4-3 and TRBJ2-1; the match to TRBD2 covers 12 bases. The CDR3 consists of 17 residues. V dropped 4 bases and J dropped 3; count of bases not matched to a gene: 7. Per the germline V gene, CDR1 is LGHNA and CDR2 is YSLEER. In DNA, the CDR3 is TGCGCCAGCAGCCCAAGACTAGCGGGAGCGGACTACAATGAGCAGTTCTTC. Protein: CASSPRLAGADYNEQFF.

The CDR3 DNA reads as TGTGCCAGCAGCTTACGCGGGGGGCTGTATGGCTACACCTTC. Its protein product is CASSLRGGLYGYTF. The gene calls are TRBV3-1 and TRBJ1-2; perhaps TRBD1 as D (6 bases). The CDR3 is made up of 14 amino acids. Per the germline V gene, CDR1 is LGHDT and CDR2 is YNNKEL (reference sequence). V lost 5 bases to trimming and J lost 5 bases, with 15 bases between them.